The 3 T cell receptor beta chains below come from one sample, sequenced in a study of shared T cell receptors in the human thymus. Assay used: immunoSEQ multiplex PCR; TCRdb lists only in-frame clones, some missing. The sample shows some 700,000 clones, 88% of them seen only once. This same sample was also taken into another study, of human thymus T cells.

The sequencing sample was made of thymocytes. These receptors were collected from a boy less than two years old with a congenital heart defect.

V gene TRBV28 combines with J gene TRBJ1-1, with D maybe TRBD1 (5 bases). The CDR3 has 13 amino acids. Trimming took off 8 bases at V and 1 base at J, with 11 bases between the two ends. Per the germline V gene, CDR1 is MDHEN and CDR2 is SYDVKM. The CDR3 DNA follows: TGTGCCAGCTCCGCCAGGGCGAACACTGAAGCTTTCTTT. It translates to CASSARANTEAFF.

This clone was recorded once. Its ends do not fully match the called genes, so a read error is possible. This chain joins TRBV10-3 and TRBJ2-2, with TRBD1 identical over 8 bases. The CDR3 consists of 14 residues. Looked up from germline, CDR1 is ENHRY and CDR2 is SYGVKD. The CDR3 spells CAISGTGNNGELFF. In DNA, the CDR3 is TGTGCCATCAGTGGGACAGGGAACAACGGGGAGCTGTTTTTT.

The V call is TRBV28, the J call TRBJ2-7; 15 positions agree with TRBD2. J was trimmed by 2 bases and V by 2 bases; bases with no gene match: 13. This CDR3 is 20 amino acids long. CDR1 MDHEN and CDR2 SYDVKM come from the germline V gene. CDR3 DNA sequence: TGTGCCAGCAGTTTAGTAGTTGGACTAGCGGGAGGGCCTTTTACCTACGAGCAGTACTTC. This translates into CASSLVVGLAGGPFTYEQYF.